The present T cell receptor beta chain was sequenced within a study of a mutant IDH1 vaccine in newly diagnosed glioma. Background on the study: Treated patients, approximately 60% male and 37.5% female, averaged approximately 40 years of age. Beforehand, treatment had been radiotherapy, temozolomide, or both; the majority received both.

There are a few counts of this clone. No antigen is known for it. TCRdb's table, derived via immunoSEQ multiplex PCR, lists solely in-frame clones and lacks some. The table has fewer than 45,000 clones, 84% seen once. The CDR3 has 18 amino acids. Regarding time point: week 11, during vaccination. In every dose of vaccine, 300 ug of mutant IDH1 20-mer peptide was given alongside topical imiquimod. This chain links TRBV21-1 with TRBJ2-4. TRBV21-1 counts as a pseudogene. The sequencing here drew on PBMCs, taken from a glioma patient whose treatment included an IDH1 peptide vaccine. The receptor was derived from a middle-aged man with glioma. The DNA for the CDR3 is TGTGCCAGCAGCAAAGGAGGGGTATTTACGGGGGCCAAAAACATTCAGTACTTC. Translated: CASSKGGVFTGAKNIQYF.